Included here is one TCR beta chain sequence, with context. This receptor's antigen is unknown. Base-call qualities are not available, and no considerably larger clone is one nucleotide away. Receptors were amplified or captured by 5' RACE. Sequencer: Illumina HiSeq 2500. A second PCR of roughly 6 to 12 cycles was run with a J-beta primer mix and a sample-barcoded 5' primer. A template-switch 5' adaptor carrying 12 random nucleotides introduced a unique molecular identifier onto each TCR beta cDNA molecule. Each sample yielded at least 2.5 million CDR3-containing paired-end reads. All of the RNA was converted into first-strand cDNA using the Mint cDNA synthesis kit, with a TRBC-specific oligonucleotide serving as the primer. After uracil-DNA glycosylase treatment, a first 18-cycle PCR used universal primers M1SS and BC2_uni_R on all cDNA. In the authors' own workflow: For normalization, 1 million high-quality reads, each with a distinct molecular identifier, were randomly selected from each sample. Instead of being binned into consensus sequences, reads that shared molecular identifiers were thrown out. MiTCR, run with a Q25 quality threshold and the strictest error-elimination algorithm, handled CDR3 identification, clonotype clustering and error correction. A nonparametric unseen species model using Euler transformation provided a lower-bound estimate of total TCR beta diversity. TCRdb reanalyzed the raw reads on its own, using fastp at Q25 for trimming and MiXCR for clone calling, and kept in-frame beta chains. Records with the same CDR3 protein are collapsed into one entry carrying the most frequent genes and DNA. The V and J calls, along with clone size, are taken from TCRdb and not from the paper's own processing. The sample includes 1.4 million or so distinct CDR3 sequences, with about 42% observed a single time. About 3.8% of the sample is in the top ten clones.

This sample was included in a study of blood T cells in healthy people across ages (dated by TCRdb to 2014 to 2015). General notes on the study: In model experiments, roughly one uniquely barcoded TCR beta cDNA molecule per two T cells was captured by template switching. The study measured age-related changes in TCR beta repertoire diversity using deep sequencing normalized with unique cDNA molecular identifiers. The donors were divided into four age groups: young (average around 17 years), middle-aged (about 39), aged (approximately 59) and long-lived (about 90). To avoid experimental bias, donors of different ages were distributed randomly across sequencing lanes. Using the same blood draw, the study looked at two additional independent replicas of 1 million unique cDNA reads for two donors, one aged 18 to 30 and the other aged 80 or older. Summary of the overall study and its limitations: Estimates of total diversity based on one million sequenced T cells were regarded as lower bounds and as underestimates. The percentage of naive T cells measured by flow cytometry correlated strongly with observed TCR beta diversity. As age increased, observed TCR beta diversity per million T cells dropped in a roughly linear way, and a significant reduction was already evident by age about 40. Donor CMV infection status was unknown, potentially confounding age-related changes in expanded clonotypes. Since profiling was done on bulk unsorted PBMCs, naive and antigen-experienced compartments could not be conclusively compared. The long-lived group showed more naive CD4+ T cells, fewer expanded clones and increased TCR diversity than the aged group, suggesting age selection.

Donors were 39 systemically healthy Caucasian individuals from Russia aged roughly 6 to 100 years. Each donor gave 8.5 to 10 milliliters of peripheral blood, collected into EDTA-treated Vacutainer tubes. PBMCs were isolated by Ficoll-Paque density-gradient centrifugation, with at least 6 million obtained per sample. Total RNA, at least 6 micrograms per sample, was extracted from PBMCs with Trizol reagent. The percentages of naive CD45RAhigh/CD27high T cells were determined by flow cytometry on a PBMC aliquot from every donor. Taken from cysteine to phenylalanine, the CDR3 has 15 residues. CDR3 DNA only is kept here, 45 bases in frame from base 1. Based on the germline V gene, the CDR1 and CDR2 sequences are LGHNA and YSLEER. The trim is 3 bases for V and 4 bases for J, with a gap of 13 bases between the germline ends.

The rearrangement combines TRBV4-3 with TRBJ2-1; the D region may be TRBD1 or TRBD2, each matching 6 bases equally. The clonotype was recovered from a young woman in good health. The sample taken for sequencing was blood. The DNA is TGCGCCAGCAGCCATCGGAGGGGGTTTTACAATGAGCAGTTCTTC. This sequence encodes CASSHRRGFYNEQFF.